The next 14 T cell receptor beta chains were all read from a single sample in a study of OX40 agonist ivuxolimab in advanced cancers. Assay: immunoSEQ multiplex PCR; the TCRdb copy retains only in-frame clones and omits some. The data show 70,000 or so clones, roughly nine tenths seen once. The sequences come from CD4+ or CD8+ T cells sorted from blood, collected in a trial of the OX40 agonist ivuxolimab. The origin of the receptors is an adult with an advanced solid tumor such as melanoma, head and neck, liver or kidney cancer.

The genes are TRBV7-9 and TRBJ1-4; the D is unclear. The germline gives CDR1 SEHNR, CDR2 FQNEAQ (reference sequence). This CDR3 is 11 amino acids long. Trimming shortened V by 6 bases and J by 4 bases, and 3 bases separated the two germline ends. The CDR3 is CASSFNEKLFF. CDR3 DNA: TGTGCCAGCAGTTTTAATGAAAAACTGTTTTTT.

The chain is built from TRBV25-1 and TRBJ2-7; D is possibly TRBD1 (6 bases). Trimming left V 2 bases short and J 1 base short, with 9 bases between. The CDR3 totals 14 residues. Germline V CDR1 and CDR2: MGHDK, SYGVNS. The CDR3 spells CASSEQGWSYEQYF. The CDR3 nucleotides read TGTGCCAGCAGTGAACAGGGGTGGTCCTACGAGCAGTACTTC.

The sample holds one count of this clone. The chain recombines TRBV19 with TRBJ2-1; D gene unclear. CDR1 is LNHDA and CDR2 is SQIVND in the germline V gene (reference sequence). Trimming removed 3 bases at V and 7 bases at J, with 10 bases between. CDR3 length: 13 residues. The CDR3 DNA sequence: TGTGCCAGTAGTATCCAAAAATGGAATGAGCAGTTCTTC. This codes for CASSIQKWNEQFF.

V gene TRBV5-6 combines with J gene TRBJ2-7, with 7 bases lining up with TRBD2. The CDR3 spans 15 residues. V gave up 0 bases and J gave up 3 bases; unmatched junction bases: 6. Germline CDR1 and CDR2: SGHDT and YYEEEE. CDR3 in amino acids: CASSLGASGNYEQYF. The DNA for the CDR3 is TGTGCCAGCAGCTTGGGTGCTAGCGGAAACTACGAGCAGTACTTC.

The gene calls are TRBV14 and TRBJ2-1; the match to TRBD1 covers 10 bases. Germline-derived CDR1 and CDR2 are SGHDN and FVKESK. This CDR3 comprises 16 residues. V lost 4 bases and J lost 2; bases outside the gene matches: 5. CDR3 residues: CASSPLTGGAYNEQFF. In DNA form, the CDR3 reads TGTGCCAGCAGCCCCCTGACAGGGGGCGCCTACAATGAGCAGTTCTTC.

This clone was recorded only once. This chain uses TRBV29-1 with TRBJ2-7, with D possibly matching TRBD2 (7 bases). The germline V gene encodes CDR1 SQVTM and CDR2 ANQGSEA. The CDR3 consists of 12 residues. Trimming pared 7 bases from V and 3 bases from J, leaving 13 bases between. The CDR3 nucleotides are TGCAGCGCCGAAAGGGGGGGCTACGAGCAGTACTTC. Its protein product is CSAERGGYEQYF.

The rearrangement links TRBV2 to TRBJ1-5, with TRBD1 matching over 9 bases. Germline V gives CDR1 SNHLY, CDR2 FYNNEI. The CDR3 totals 15 residues. V lost 6 bases and J lost 6; bases outside the gene matches: 9. The CDR3 nucleotides are TGTGCCAGCAGAGCGGACAGGGGCAGGGCTCAGCCCCAGCATTTT. It codes for CASRADRGRAQPQHF.

The gene calls are TRBV7-2 and TRBJ2-3; D ambiguous. Trimming cost V 4 bases and J 3 bases, with 11 bases left between them. The CDR3 has 14 amino acids. CDR1 SGHTA and CDR2 FQGNSA come from the germline V gene. CDR3 DNA sequence: TGTGCCAGCAGCTCCCTCTCCCTGACAGATACGCAGTATTTT. Protein sequence: CASSSLSLTDTQYF. The full variable domain, rest sourced from reference TRBV7-2 and TRBJ2-3, is GAGVSQSPSNKVTEKGKDVELRCDPISGHTALYWYRQSLGQGLEFLIYFQGNSAPDKSGLPSDRFSAERTGGSVSTLTIQRTQQEDSAVYLCASSSLSLTDTQYFGPGTRLTVL.

The chain combines TRBV7-8 with TRBJ2-2; 9 nucleotides agree with TRBD1. The germline CDR1 and CDR2 sequences are SGHVS and FQNEAQ. V shed 1 base, J shed 5 bases, and the junction held 8 bases outside the gene matches. The CDR3 spans 17 residues. The CDR3 here is CASSLGGGTGRTGELFF. The CDR3 DNA reads TGTGCCAGCAGCTTAGGTGGGGGGACAGGGCGGACCGGGGAGCTGTTTTTT.

This sequence joins TRBV10-3 and TRBJ1-1; TRBD1 matches at 7 bases. J was trimmed by 1 base and V by 2 bases; bases with no gene match: 4. Per the germline V gene, CDR1 is ENHRY and CDR2 is SYGVKD. This CDR3 spans 15 amino acids. The CDR3 bases are TGTGCCATCAGTGAGCCGACAGGGCAGAACACTGAAGCTTTCTTT. This codes for CAISEPTGQNTEAFF.

DNA for the CDR3: TGTGCCGGGACTTCCAGGGGATTCGACGAGCAGTACTTC. It yields the protein CAGTSRGFDEQYF. The chain carries TRBV6-5 and TRBJ2-7; D assignment may be TRBD1 or TRBD2 (6 bases each). The CDR3 runs 13 residues. Germline V gene data show CDR1 as MNHEY and CDR2 as SVGAGI. Trimming removed 11 bases at V and 5 bases at J, with 19 bases between.

V usage is TRBV7-3 and J usage is TRBJ1-2; D is possibly TRBD1 (6 bases). From germline, CDR1 is SGHTA and CDR2 FQGTGA. Trimming removed 2 bases from V and 4 bases from J, with 11 bases in between. The CDR3 covers 14 residues. CDR3 sequence: CASSLAGEGYGYTF. The CDR3 DNA sequence: TGTGCCAGCAGCTTAGCAGGGGAAGGCTATGGCTACACCTTC. The variable domain in full, completed from reference TRBV7-3 and TRBJ1-2, reads GAGVSQTPSNKVTEKGKYVELRCDPISGHTALYWYRQSLGQGPEFLIYFQGTGAADDSGLPNDRFFAVRPEGSVSTLKIQRTERGDSAVYLCASSLAGEGYGYTFGSGTRLTVV.

The chain uses TRBV21-1 and TRBJ2-5; the table calls TRBD2, which could not be checked here. TRBV21-1 is listed as a pseudogene. The CDR3 has 14 amino acids. The CDR3 DNA follows: TGTGCCAGCAGCAAATCTCGGGGGGTAGAGACCCAGTACTTC. It specifies CASSKSRGVETQYF.

The chain is built from TRBV4-3 and TRBJ2-7; TRBD2 is a possible D gene (5 bases). V dropped 2 bases and J dropped 3 bases, with 14 bases sitting between them. Germline V gene data show CDR1 as LGHNA and CDR2 as YSLEER. The CDR3 covers 15 residues. CDR3 residues: CASSQNGNPIYEQYF. CDR3 coding DNA: TGCGCCAGCAGCCAAAACGGGAATCCGATCTACGAGCAGTACTTC.